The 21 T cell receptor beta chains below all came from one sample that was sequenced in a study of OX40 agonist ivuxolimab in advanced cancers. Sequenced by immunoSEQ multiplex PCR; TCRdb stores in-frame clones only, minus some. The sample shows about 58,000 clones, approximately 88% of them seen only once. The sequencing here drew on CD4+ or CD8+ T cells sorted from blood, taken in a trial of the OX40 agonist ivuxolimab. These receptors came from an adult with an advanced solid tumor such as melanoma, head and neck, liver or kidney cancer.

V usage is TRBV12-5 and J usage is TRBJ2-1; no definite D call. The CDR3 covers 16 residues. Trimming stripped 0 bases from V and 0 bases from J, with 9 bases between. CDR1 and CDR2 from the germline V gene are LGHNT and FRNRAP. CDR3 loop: CASGLVLGSSYNEQFF. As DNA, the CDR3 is TGTGCTAGTGGTTTGGTACTCGGAAGCTCCTACAATGAGCAGTTCTTC.

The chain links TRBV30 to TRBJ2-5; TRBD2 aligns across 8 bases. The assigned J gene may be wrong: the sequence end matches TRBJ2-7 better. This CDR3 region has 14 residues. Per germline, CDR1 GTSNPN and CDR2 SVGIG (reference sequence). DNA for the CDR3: TGTGCCTGGAGTAGGCGGGGGGCCTCCTACGAGCAGTACTTC. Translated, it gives CAWSRRGASYEQYF.

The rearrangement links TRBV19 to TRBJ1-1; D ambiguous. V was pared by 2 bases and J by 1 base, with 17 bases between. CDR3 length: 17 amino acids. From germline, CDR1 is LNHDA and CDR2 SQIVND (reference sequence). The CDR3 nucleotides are TGTGCCAGTAGTATATTGTGGGCCACCAACTCGAACACTGAAGCTTTCTTT. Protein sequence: CASSILWATNSNTEAFF.

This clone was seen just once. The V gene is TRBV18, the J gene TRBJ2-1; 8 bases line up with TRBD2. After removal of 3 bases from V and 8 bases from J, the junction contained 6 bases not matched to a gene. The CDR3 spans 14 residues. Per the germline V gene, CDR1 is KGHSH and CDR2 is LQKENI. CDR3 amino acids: CASSPVAGSDEQFF. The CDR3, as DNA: TGTGCCAGCTCACCGGTAGCGGGAAGCGATGAGCAGTTCTTC.

CDR3: CATSSSRDSYGYTF. The CDR3 nucleotides read TGTGCCACCAGCAGCAGCCGGGACAGCTATGGCTACACCTTC. V gene TRBV15 combines with J gene TRBJ1-2; the match to TRBD1 covers 7 bases. V was clipped by 3 bases and J by 4 bases; unmatched bases: 5. Germline V gene lookup returns CDR1 LNHNV and CDR2 YYDKDF (reference sequence). The CDR3 runs to 14 residues.

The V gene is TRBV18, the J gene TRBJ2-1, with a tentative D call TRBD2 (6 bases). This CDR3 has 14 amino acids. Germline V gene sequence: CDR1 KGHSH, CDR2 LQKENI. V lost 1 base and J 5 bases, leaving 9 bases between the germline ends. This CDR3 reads CASSPLRENNEQFF. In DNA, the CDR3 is TGTGCCAGCTCACCACTACGGGAGAACAATGAGCAGTTCTTC. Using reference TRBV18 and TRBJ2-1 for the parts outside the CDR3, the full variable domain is NAGVMQNPRHLVRRRGQEARLRCSPMKGHSHVYWYRQLPEEGLKFMVYLQKENIIDESGMPKERFSAEFPKEGPSILRIQQVVRGDSAAYFCASSPLRENNEQFFGPGTRLTVL.

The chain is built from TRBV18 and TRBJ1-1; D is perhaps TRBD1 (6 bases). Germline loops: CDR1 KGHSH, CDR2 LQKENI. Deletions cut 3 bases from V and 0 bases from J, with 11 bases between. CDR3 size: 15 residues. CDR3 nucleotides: TGTGCCAGCTCACCGGGGGCGGGGATGAACACTGAAGCTTTCTTT. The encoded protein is CASSPGAGMNTEAFF.

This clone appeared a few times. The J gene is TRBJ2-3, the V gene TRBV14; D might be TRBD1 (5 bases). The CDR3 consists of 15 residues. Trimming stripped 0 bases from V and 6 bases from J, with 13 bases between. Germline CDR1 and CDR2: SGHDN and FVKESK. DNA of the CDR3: TGTGCCAGCAGCCAAGATCGGGTAAAGGGGGATACGCAGTATTTT. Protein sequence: CASSQDRVKGDTQYF.

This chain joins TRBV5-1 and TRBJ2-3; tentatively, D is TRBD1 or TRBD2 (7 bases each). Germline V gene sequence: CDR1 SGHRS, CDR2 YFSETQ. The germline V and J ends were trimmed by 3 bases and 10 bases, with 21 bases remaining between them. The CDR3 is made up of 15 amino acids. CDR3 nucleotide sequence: TGCGCCAGCAGCTCGGGGGGTTGGACAGGCCCATCGCAGTATTTT. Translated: CASSSGGWTGPSQYF.

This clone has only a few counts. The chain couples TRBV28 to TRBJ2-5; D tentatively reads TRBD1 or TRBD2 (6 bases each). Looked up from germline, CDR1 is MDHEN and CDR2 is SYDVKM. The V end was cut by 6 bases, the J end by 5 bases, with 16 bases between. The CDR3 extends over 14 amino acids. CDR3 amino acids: CASSKPQGRETQYF. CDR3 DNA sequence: TGTGCCAGCAGCAAACCCCAGGGGAGGGAGACCCAGTACTTC.

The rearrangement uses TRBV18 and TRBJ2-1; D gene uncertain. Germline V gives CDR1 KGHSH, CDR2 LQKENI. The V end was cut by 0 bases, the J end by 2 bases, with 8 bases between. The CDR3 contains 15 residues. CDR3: CASSPPGPAYNEQFF. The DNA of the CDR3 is TGTGCCAGCTCACCACCTGGACCGGCCTACAATGAGCAGTTCTTC.

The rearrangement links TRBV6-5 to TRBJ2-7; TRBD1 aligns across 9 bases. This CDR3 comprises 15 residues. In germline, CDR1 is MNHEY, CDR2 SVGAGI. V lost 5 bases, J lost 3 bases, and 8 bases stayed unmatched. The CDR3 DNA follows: TGTGCCAGCAGTGGGGGACAGGGAACACTCTACGAGCAGTACTTC. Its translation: CASSGGQGTLYEQYF.

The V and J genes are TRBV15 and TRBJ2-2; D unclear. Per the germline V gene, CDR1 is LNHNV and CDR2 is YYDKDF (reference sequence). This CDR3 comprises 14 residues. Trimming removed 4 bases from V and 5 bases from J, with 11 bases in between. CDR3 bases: TGTGCCACCAGCATGCAAGTGGGGACCGGGGAGCTGTTTTTT. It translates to CATSMQVGTGELFF.

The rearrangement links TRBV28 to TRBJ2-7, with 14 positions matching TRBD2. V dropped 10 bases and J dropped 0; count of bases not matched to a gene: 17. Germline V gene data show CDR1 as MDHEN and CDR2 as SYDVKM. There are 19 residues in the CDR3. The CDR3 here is CATSKSQPGTSGSSYEQYF. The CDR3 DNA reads TGTGCCACGTCCAAATCCCAACCCGGGACTAGCGGGAGCTCCTACGAGCAGTACTTC.

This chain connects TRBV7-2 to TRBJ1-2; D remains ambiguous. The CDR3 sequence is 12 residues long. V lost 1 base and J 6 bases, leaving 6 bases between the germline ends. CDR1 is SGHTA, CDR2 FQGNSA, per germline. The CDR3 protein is CASSLGPNGYTF. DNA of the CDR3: TGTGCCAGCAGCTTAGGTCCCAATGGCTACACCTTC.

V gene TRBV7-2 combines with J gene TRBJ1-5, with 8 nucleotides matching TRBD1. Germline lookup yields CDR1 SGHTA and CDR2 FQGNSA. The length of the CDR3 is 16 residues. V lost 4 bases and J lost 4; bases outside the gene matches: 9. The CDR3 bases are TGTGCCAGCAGCTCCCCGCGCGGGACAGGTAATCAGCCCCAGCATTTT. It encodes CASSSPRGTGNQPQHF.

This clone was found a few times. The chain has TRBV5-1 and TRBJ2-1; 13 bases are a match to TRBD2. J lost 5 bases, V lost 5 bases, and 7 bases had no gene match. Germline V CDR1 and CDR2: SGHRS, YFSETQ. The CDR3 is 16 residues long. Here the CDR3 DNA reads TGCGCCAGCAGGCCTCGGGGACTAGCGGGAAACAATGAGCAGTTCTTC. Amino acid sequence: CASRPRGLAGNNEQFF.

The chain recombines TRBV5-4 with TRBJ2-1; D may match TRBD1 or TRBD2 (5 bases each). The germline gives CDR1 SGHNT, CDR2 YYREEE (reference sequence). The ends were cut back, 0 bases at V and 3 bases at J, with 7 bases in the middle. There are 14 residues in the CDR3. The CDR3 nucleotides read TGTGCCAGCAGCTTGGATGGGGGCTACAATGAGCAGTTCTTC. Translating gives CASSLDGGYNEQFF.

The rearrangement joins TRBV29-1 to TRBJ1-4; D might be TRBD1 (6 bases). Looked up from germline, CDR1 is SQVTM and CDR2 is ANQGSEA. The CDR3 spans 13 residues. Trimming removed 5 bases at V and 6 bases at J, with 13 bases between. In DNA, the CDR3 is TGCAGCGTTCAGGACAGTATATATGAAAAACTGTTTTTT. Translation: CSVQDSIYEKLFF. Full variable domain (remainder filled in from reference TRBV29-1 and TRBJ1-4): SAVISQKPSRDICQRGTSLTIQCQVDSQVTMMFWYRQQPGQSLTLIATANQGSEATYESGFVIDKFPISRPNLTFSTLTVSNMSPEDSSIYLCSVQDSIYEKLFFGSGTQLSVL.

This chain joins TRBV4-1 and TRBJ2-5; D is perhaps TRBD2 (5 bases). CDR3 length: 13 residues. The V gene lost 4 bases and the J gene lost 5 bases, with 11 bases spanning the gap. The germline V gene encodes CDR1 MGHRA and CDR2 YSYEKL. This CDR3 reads CASSPRGSETQYF. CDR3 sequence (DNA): TGCGCCAGCAGCCCCAGAGGGTCGGAGACCCAGTACTTC.

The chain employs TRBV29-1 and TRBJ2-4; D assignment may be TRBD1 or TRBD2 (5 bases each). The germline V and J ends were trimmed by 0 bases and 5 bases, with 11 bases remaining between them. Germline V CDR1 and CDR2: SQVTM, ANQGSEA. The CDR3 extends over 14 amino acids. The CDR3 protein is CSVEDSGTQNIQYF. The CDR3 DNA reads TGCAGCGTTGAAGATTCAGGGACCCAAAACATTCAGTACTTC.